The entry that follows covers one T cell receptor (beta chain) sequence. Its antigen specificity is not known. No quality values exist for individual bases; no much larger clone is one base distant. For sequencing, an Illumina HiSeq 1500 was employed. TCRdb ran its own pipeline on the public reads, namely fastp trimming at Q25 and MiXCR clone calling, and kept in-frame beta chains. Every entry covers one CDR3 protein and lists the most common genes and DNA from its rows. This sample comprises around 770,000 distinct CDR3 sequences, about 29% of them detected only once. Approximately 14% of the sample goes to the ten largest clones. The meaning of the sample's treatment or condition label: in vitro stimulation with specific CMV peptide epitopes to enrich CMV-specific T cells. The data derive from a study of T cell repertoires in cytomegalovirus infection (dated by TCRdb to between 2018 and 2020). As for the study more broadly: Alongside well-studied HLA-B-restricted epitopes, the peptide stimulations were aimed at recently identified HLA-C-restricted CMV epitopes, whose presentation resists viral immunomodulation. Donor HLA type was relevant to the analysis, as public TCR beta signatures indicated carriage of CMV infection together with the matching HLA type.

The full study reports these points: The ex vivo response was dominated by HLA-C-restricted CMV-specific TCR beta clonotypes, and the single most frequent clonotype in two of eight donors was supplied by these HLA-C-restricted clonotypes. In both this cohort and an independent roughly 330-donor cohort, the cumulative frequency of public TCR beta family members distinguished carriers of CMV infection plus the relevant HLA type.

Taken from cysteine to phenylalanine, the CDR3 has 16 residues. The retained sequence is limited to the CDR3, 48 bases, with the frame set at the first base. V lost 6 bases and J lost 4 bases; the stretch between them is 21 bases long. According to the germline V gene (reference sequence), CDR1 reads SEHNR and CDR2 reads FQNEAQ. This sequence originates from a human donor in good health (CMV status not recorded). Some clones in this sample may be carry-over from other donors' samples. The material was cultured CD8+ T cells from PBMCs, obtained from culture after CMV antigen stimulation. The chain employs TRBV7-9 and TRBJ2-5; a tentative D match to TRBD2 spans 6 bases. The CDR3 region reads CASSPGLTEGRETQYF. Read as DNA, the sequence is TGTGCCAGCAGTCCGGGCCTCACGGAGGGTCGAGAGACCCAGTACTTC.